The T cell receptor (beta chain) described here comes from a study of blood T cell repertoires in COVID-19. Across the whole study: Sites in the United States, Italy and Spain provided acute and convalescent COVID-19 samples. In each case, the material was cDNA or gDNA derived from T cells, B-cell-depleted T cells, or PBMCs.

This clone was detected only once. CDR3 length: 16 residues. The germline V gene encodes CDR1 SGHNT and CDR2 YYREEE (reference sequence). V lost 0 bases and J lost 5; bases outside the gene matches: 9. The authors' processing: The assay estimated nucleated cells by amplifying reference gene primers. Method: immunoSEQ multiplex PCR; TCRdb's copy keeps in-frame clones and lacks some. That table is the source of V, J and clone size, and D and trimming were worked out from the DNA. Among 110,000 to 150,000 clones listed, just over 85% were seen once. The gene calls are TRBV5-4 and TRBJ2-7; the match to TRBD2 covers 9 bases. The sequenced sample was peripheral blood. This TCR derives from a woman aged 55 to 70 with acute or convalescent COVID-19. CDR3 sequence (DNA): TGTGCCAGCAGCTTGGCCAAGGCGGGGGGGCCCCACGAGCAGTACTTC. This translates into CASSLAKAGGPHEQYF.